The text below deals with one T cell receptor (beta chain). Its cognate antigen is unknown. The sample originates from a study of monozygotic twins with inflammatory bowel disease. Whole-study findings and limits: People with IBD had fewer clonotypes in common with others than healthy twins did, especially with disease activity.

TCRdb reprocessed the 5' RACE reads and stores each CDR3 protein as one record, lacking DNA. In all, the sample yields about 300,000 distinct CDR3 sequences. Germline loops: CDR1 MDHEN, CDR2 SYDVKM. This CDR3 is 12 amino acids long. This chain joins TRBV28 and TRBJ2-7; the TCRdb call, TRBD2, lacks DNA for checking. This clonotype originated in a human donor with ulcerative colitis or Crohn's disease, or a healthy co-twin of an affected twin (not recorded which). The sample consisted of blood. CDR3 sequence: CASTRGGNEQYF.